Listed below are T cell receptor beta chains from one sample, sequenced in a study of OX40 agonist ivuxolimab in advanced cancers. Assay: immunoSEQ multiplex PCR; the TCRdb copy retains only in-frame clones and omits some. The sample carries about 67,000 clones, approximately 90% recorded once. The sequencing used CD4+ or CD8+ T cells sorted from blood, collected in a trial of the OX40 agonist ivuxolimab. These receptors were taken from an adult with an advanced solid tumor such as melanoma, head and neck, liver or kidney cancer. Each CDR3 is given with its conserved first and last residue. Fields, in order: clone size, J gene, CDR3 length, V gene, D gene, CDR3 DNA, CDR3 protein. The D gene is left open where the match is weak. Size is stated for part of the rows, as once, few or many counts, or as a class when the clone is expanded.

size: NA; J: TRBJ2-3; length: 18; V: TRBV27; D: TRBD2; DNA: TGTGCCAGCAGTTTTTGGGGACTAGCGGGTCCCAGCGGAGATACGCAGTATTTT; CDR3: CASSFWGLAGPSGDTQYF
size: NA; J: TRBJ2-1; length: 16; V: TRBV5-5; D: TRBD2; DNA: TGTGCCAGCAGCTTAAACGCGGGACTAGCGGGAGTTGAGCAGTTCTTC; CDR3: CASSLNAGLAGVEQFF
size: NA; J: TRBJ1-1; length: 14; V: TRBV2; D: NA; DNA: TGTGCCAGCAGTGTTCAGGGTACGAACACTGAAGCTTTCTTT; CDR3: CASSVQGTNTEAFF
size: few; J: TRBJ2-3; length: 13; V: TRBV27; D: TRBD1; DNA: TGTGCCAGCGGCAGACAGGGTGGAGATACGCAGTATTTT; CDR3: CASGRQGGDTQYF
size: NA; J: TRBJ1-5; length: 20; V: TRBV19; D: TRBD1; DNA: TGTGCCAGTAGTATAAAGATAATCGCCGGGACAGGGCTCGGTAATCAGCCCCAGCATTTT; CDR3: CASSIKIIAGTGLGNQPQHF
size: NA; J: TRBJ2-2; length: 16; V: TRBV19; D: NA; DNA: TGTGCCAGTAGACGAGAGGGGGGATCGAACACCGGGGAGCTGTTTTTT; CDR3: CASRREGGSNTGELFF
size: NA; J: TRBJ2-7; length: 14; V: TRBV6-5; D: NA; DNA: TGTGCCAGCAGTCCGGGGACTGGGCCCTACGAGCAGTACTTC; CDR3: CASSPGTGPYEQYF
size: NA; J: TRBJ2-2; length: 14; V: TRBV9; D: NA; DNA: TGTGCCAGCAGCGTCGGGGAGTGGGTCGGGGAGCTGTTTTTT; CDR3: CASSVGEWVGELFF
size: NA; J: TRBJ2-7; length: 11; V: TRBV29-1; D: NA; DNA: TGCAGCGTCTTCGTTGGCTACGAGCAGTACTTC; CDR3: CSVFVGYEQYF
size: NA; J: TRBJ1-2; length: 15; V: TRBV19; D: NA; DNA: TGTGCCAGTAGTATAGATCGTGAGGGAAACTATGGCTACACCTTC; CDR3: CASSIDREGNYGYTF
size: NA; J: TRBJ2-3; length: 13; V: TRBV5-5; D: TRBD2; DNA: TGTGCCAGCAGCTTAGCTAGCGGAGATACGCAGTATTTT; CDR3: CASSLASGDTQYF
size: NA; J: TRBJ2-3; length: 12; V: TRBV7-6; D: NA; DNA: TGTGCCAGCAGCTTTGATGCAGATACGCAGTATTTT; CDR3: CASSFDADTQYF
size: few; J: TRBJ2-4; length: 15; V: TRBV19; D: TRBD1; DNA: TGTGCCAGTAGTACTTCGACAGGGGGCAGGAACATTCAGTACTTC; CDR3: CASSTSTGGRNIQYF
size: once; J: TRBJ2-7; length: 13; V: TRBV28; D: NA; DNA: TGTGCCAGCAGAGACAGTTTGAAGAACGAGCAGTACTTC; CDR3: CASRDSLKNEQYF
size: NA; J: TRBJ1-2; length: 11; V: TRBV19; D: NA; DNA: TGTGCCAGTAAGGAGAACTATGGCTACACCTTC; CDR3: CASKENYGYTF
size: NA; J: TRBJ2-7; length: 14; V: TRBV7-9; D: TRBD2; DNA: TGTGCCAGCAGCTCTAGCGGGAGTTCGAACGAGCAGTACTTC; CDR3: CASSSSGSSNEQYF
size: NA; J: TRBJ1-2; length: 13; V: TRBV5-1; D: NA; DNA: TGCGCCAGCAGCCTGGGGGACGGCTATGGCTACACCTTC; CDR3: CASSLGDGYGYTF
size: NA; J: TRBJ1-2; length: 17; V: TRBV5-5; D: NA; DNA: TGTGCCAGCAGCGACCGGGGGGCTACTGTCTATAACTATGGCTACACCTTC; CDR3: CASSDRGATVYNYGYTF
size: NA; J: TRBJ2-7; length: 11; V: TRBV7-2; D: NA; DNA: TGTGCCAGCAGCCCAGCCTACGAGCAGTACTTC; CDR3: CASSPAYEQYF
size: NA; J: TRBJ2-7; length: 14; V: TRBV11-2; D: TRBD1; DNA: TGTGCCAGCAGCTTTGCAGACAGGGGGCACGAGCAGTACTTC; CDR3: CASSFADRGHEQYF
size: NA; J: TRBJ2-2; length: 15; V: TRBV28; D: NA; DNA: TGTGCCAGCAGAGTCGGCAGGGGTGGCACCGGGGAGCTGTTTTTT; CDR3: CASRVGRGGTGELFF
size: NA; J: TRBJ2-3; length: 15; V: TRBV19; D: NA; DNA: TGTGCCAGTAGTATCCAGACCGCTAGCACAGATACGCAGTATTTT; CDR3: CASSIQTASTDTQYF
size: NA; J: TRBJ2-1; length: 15; V: TRBV28; D: TRBD2; DNA: TGTGCCAGCAGCCCGCGGGGGGCCTCCTACAATGAGCAGTTCTTC; CDR3: CASSPRGASYNEQFF
size: NA; J: TRBJ2-7; length: 15; V: TRBV5-1; D: NA; DNA: TGCGCCAGCAGCTTGGGGACAGCGATAGGCTACGAGCAGTACTTC; CDR3: CASSLGTAIGYEQYF
size: NA; J: TRBJ1-4; length: 14; V: TRBV6-1; D: NA; DNA: TGTGCCAGCAGTGGCGGGTGGGTTAATCAAAAACTGTTTTTT; CDR3: CASSGGWVNQKLFF
size: NA; J: TRBJ2-2; length: 13; V: TRBV7-3; D: NA; DNA: TGTGCCAGCAGCTTAACGGAAACCGGGGAGCTGTTTTTT; CDR3: CASSLTETGELFF
size: NA; J: TRBJ1-1; length: 12; V: TRBV19; D: NA; DNA: TGTGCCAGTAGTATGCCCCTCACTGAAGCTTTCTTT; CDR3: CASSMPLTEAFF
size: NA; J: TRBJ2-7; length: 15; V: TRBV15; D: NA; DNA: TGTGCCACCAGCAGAGAGGCAGGAGACCCATACGAGCAGTACTTC; CDR3: CATSREAGDPYEQYF
size: NA; J: TRBJ2-5; length: 17; V: TRBV23-1; D: NA; DNA: TGCGCCAGCAGTCACGACGTCGACAATCTCGGAGGGGAGACCCAGTACTTC; CDR3: CASSHDVDNLGGETQYF
size: once; J: TRBJ2-1; length: 17; V: TRBV13; D: TRBD1; DNA: TGTGCCAGCAGCTTTAGGGGCGACGGGACAGCGTACAATGAGCAGTTCTTC; CDR3: CASSFRGDGTAYNEQFF